The 8 T cell receptor beta chains reported below all come from one sample, sequenced in a study of CD8+ T cells in alopecia areata. As the sequencing template, cDNA was produced by extracting RNA and reverse transcribing it. Clones were sequenced by immunoSEQ multiplex PCR, and TCRdb holds only the in-frame ones, with some missing. The sample has some 4,000 clones, more than 60% seen once; the top ten hold 15% to 20%. The sample was skin. The receptor set was obtained from a human donor in good health.

V gene TRBV28 combines with J gene TRBJ1-6; TRBD1 aligns across 7 bases. CDR3 length: 14 amino acids. The germline CDR1 and CDR2 sequences are MDHEN and SYDVKM. Unmatched junction bases numbered 6, after V lost 7 bases and J lost 6 bases. The CDR3 DNA sequence: TGTGCCAGCACCGGGGACAGCAGTAATTCACCCCTCCACTTT. Encoded protein: CASTGDSSNSPLHF.

This clone was counted a single time. This sequence joins TRBV12-5 and TRBJ2-5, with 16 bases that match TRBD2. The J call is uncertain, as TRBJ2-7 better fits the DNA end. Germline V gene data show CDR1 as LGHNT and CDR2 as FRNRAP. The CDR3 totals 16 residues. The CDR3, as DNA: TGTGCTAGTGCCCGGGGACTAGCGGGAGGGAGCTACGAGCAGTACTTC. The encoded protein is CASARGLAGGSYEQYF.

This clone was detected a few times. The genes are TRBV6-6 and TRBJ2-7, with 8 bases matching TRBD2. CDR3 length: 15 amino acids. Germline CDR1 and CDR2: MNHNY and SVGAGI (reference sequence). V shed 4 bases, J shed 1 base, and the junction held 6 bases outside the gene matches. CDR3 sequence (DNA): TGTGCCAGCAGTTCTCCGGGACTAGTTTCCTACGAGCAGTACTTC. Translating gives CASSSPGLVSYEQYF.

This chain joins TRBV6-5 and TRBJ2-1, with 7 positions matching TRBD1. The junction had 4 bases not matched to a gene; V was cut back by 5 bases and J by 6 bases. Germline CDR1 reads MNHEY; CDR2 reads SVGAGI. The CDR3 runs 13 residues. The CDR3 bases are TGTGCCAGCAGTCCCGGACAGGCCAATGAGCAGTTCTTC. It encodes CASSPGQANEQFF.

A few counts support this clone. This chain connects TRBV27 to TRBJ1-4; D uncertain. This CDR3 spans 14 amino acids. V was pared by 6 bases and J by 0 bases, with 8 bases between. Per germline, CDR1 MNHEY and CDR2 SMNVEV (reference sequence). The CDR3: CASRRATTNEKLFF. Here the CDR3 DNA reads TGTGCCAGCAGGAGGGCAACAACTAATGAAAAACTGTTTTTT.

The chain carries TRBV6-5 and TRBJ1-1, with TRBD1 matching 7 bases. V dropped 5 bases and J dropped 10; count of bases not matched to a gene: 4. The CDR3 is 11 amino acids. CDR1 MNHEY and CDR2 SVGAGI come from the germline V gene. The DNA of the CDR3 is TGTGCCAGCAGTCACGGACAGGCAGCTTTCTTT. This gives the protein CASSHGQAAFF.

The chain combines TRBV5-6 with TRBJ2-1, with TRBD2 matching 9 bases. Germline V lookup: CDR1 SGHDT, CDR2 YYEEEE. The ends lost 2 bases at V and 9 bases at J; junction bases unmatched: 6. CDR3 length: 14 amino acids. DNA of the CDR3: TGTGCCAGCAGCTTTCAGCGGGAGGTGATTGAGCAGTTCTTC. It encodes CASSFQREVIEQFF.

This clone was seen a single time. The rearrangement links TRBV10-2 to TRBJ2-3; no clear D. The germline gives CDR1 WSHSY, CDR2 SAAADI. Trimming left V 7 bases short and J 5 bases short, with 16 bases between. CDR3 length equals 14 residues. This CDR3 reads CASMARSRGDTQYF. The CDR3, as DNA: TGCGCCAGCATGGCCCGGTCGCGCGGAGATACGCAGTATTTT.